The rows below give T cell receptor beta chains drawn from one sample of a study of shared clonotypes between healthy human individuals. Using immunoSEQ multiplex PCR, the repertoire was profiled, and TCRdb retains in-frame clones only, with some absent. The sample lists around 2.1 million clones, about 94% occurring once. Input material: naive CD4+ T cells sorted from blood. The source of these receptors is a man aged 18 to 30 in good health. Both conserved end residues are part of each CDR3. D genes are given only for firm matches. Clone size is stated in some rows and not others, as once, few, many or a class when expanded.

clone size	V gene	J gene	D gene	CDR3 DNA	CDR3 protein
-	TRBV14	TRBJ2-7	-	TGTGCCAGCAGCCAAGACCCCTCCACTTTACCGGGGTTC	CASSQDPSTLPGF
-	TRBV9	TRBJ2-7	TRBD2	TGTGCCAGCAGCCCCCGGACTAGCGGCGAGCAGTACTTC	CASSPRTSGEQYF
-	TRBV27	TRBJ1-2	-	TGTGCCAGCAGTTTCCCACTAGGGGCATCACCGGTGACCGCTAACTATGGCTACACCTTC	CASSFPLGASPVTANYGYTF
-	TRBV9	TRBJ2-5	TRBD2	TGTGCCAGCAGCGAACGGGAGGGCCTGGGTGAGACCCAGTACTTC	CASSEREGLGETQYF
-	TRBV6-1	TRBJ2-1	TRBD2	TGTGCCAGCAGTGTAGTGACTAGCGGGGCCTACAATGAGCAGTTCTTC	CASSVVTSGAYNEQFF
-	TRBV6-6	TRBJ1-3	-	TGTGCCAGCAGTTACGCGGGAAACACCATATATTTT	CASSYAGNTIYF
-	TRBV11-2	TRBJ2-7	-	TGTGCCAGCAGCTTAGCTGGGAGCGGACGGAATGAGCAGTACTTC	CASSLAGSGRNEQYF
-	TRBV11-3	TRBJ1-6	-	TGTGCCAGCAGCTTATCTGGACGTAATTCACCCCTCCACTTT	CASSLSGRNSPLHF
-	TRBV7-2	TRBJ1-2	-	TGTGCCAGCAGCTCCCGGCCTGGCTACACCTTC	CASSSRPGYTF
-	TRBV19	TRBJ2-3	TRBD1	TGTGCCAGTAGTAGGGGACAGGGGCCCACCACAGATACGCAGTATTTT	CASSRGQGPTTDTQYF
-	TRBV5-5	TRBJ1-4	TRBD1	TGTGCCAGCAGCTTGGGGGTGACAGGGAGGGCTGAAAAACTGTTTTTT	CASSLGVTGRAEKLFF
-	TRBV28	TRBJ1-3	TRBD1	TGTGCCAGCAGGGATACAGGGGGGGCTGGAAACACCATATATTTT	CASRDTGGAGNTIYF
-	TRBV28	TRBJ1-5	-	TGTGCCAGCAGTTTAGGGACCCTTGGGAATCAGCCCCAGCATTTT	CASSLGTLGNQPQHF
-	TRBV6-5	TRBJ1-4	-	TGTGCCAGCAGTTACGCAGGGGTGGGTGAAAAACTGTTTTTT	CASSYAGVGEKLFF
-	TRBV19	TRBJ2-3	-	TGTGCCAGTAGTATTCAGGGGTCCACAGATACGCAGTATTTT	CASSIQGSTDTQYF
-	TRBV6-1	TRBJ1-4	-	TGTGCCAGTCGCGCCGGTAATGAAAAACTGTTTTTT	CASRAGNEKLFF
once	TRBV5-1	TRBJ1-6	-	TGCGCCAGCAGCTTGGAGGGGTCACCCCTCCACTTT	CASSLEGSPLHF
-	TRBV6-1	TRBJ2-5	TRBD1	TGTGCCAGCAGGAGACAGGGATTCGTTGGGACCCAGTACTTC	CASRRQGFVGTQYF
few	TRBV14	TRBJ1-3	-	TGTGCCAGCAGCCAGGACCGAAACACCATATATTTT	CASSQDRNTIYF
-	TRBV4-2	TRBJ1-3	-	TGTGCCAGCAGCCAAGACGGGGACGCTGGAAACACCATATATTTT	CASSQDGDAGNTIYF
-	TRBV30	TRBJ2-7	-	TGTGCCTGGAGGGCAACAGGGAACACCTACGAGCAGTACTTC	CAWRATGNTYEQYF
-	TRBV30	TRBJ2-5	TRBD2	TGTGCCTGGAGTGTAGAGGGAGGGCCTATAGAGACCCAGTACTTC	CAWSVEGGPIETQYF
-	TRBV4-1	TRBJ1-1	TRBD1	TGCGCCAGCAGCCCTTTGACAGGGGGGAACACTGAAGCTTTCTTT	CASSPLTGGNTEAFF
-	TRBV7-2	TRBJ2-7	-	TGTGCCAGCAGCCACCGACTCTCCGAGCAGTACTTC	CASSHRLSEQYF
-	TRBV18	TRBJ2-2	-	TGTGCCAGCTCACCGGCCGGACAGCGTGTTAACACCGGGGAGCTGTTTTTT	CASSPAGQRVNTGELFF
-	TRBV6-5	TRBJ1-6	-	TGTGCCAGCAGTTACTCGGGGGGTTCCTATAATTCACCCCTCCACTTT	CASSYSGGSYNSPLHF
-	TRBV5-1	TRBJ1-3	-	TGCGCCAGCAGCTCTGGGGAGGGTACGAGTTCTGGAAACACCATATATTTT	CASSSGEGTSSGNTIYF
few	TRBV28	TRBJ2-7	TRBD1	TGTGCCAGCAGTTATAGGGGGGGACAGGGAAGTTACGAGCAGTACTTC	CASSYRGGQGSYEQYF
-	TRBV7-3	TRBJ2-3	TRBD2	TGTGCCAGCAGCCCTAGCGGGGAGTCGTACACAGATACGCAGTATTTT	CASSPSGESYTDTQYF
-	TRBV7-2	TRBJ1-4	-	TGTGCCAGCAGCCATTCTTCCGACAGAGGACTGTTTTTT	CASSHSSDRGLFF
-	TRBV7-9	TRBJ1-6	-	TGTGCCAGCAGCTCGTCCTCAAGAAGCTATAATTCACCCCTCCACTTT	CASSSSSRSYNSPLHF
-	TRBV5-6	TRBJ2-4	-	TGTGCCAGCAGCTTGGGAGAGACTCTAGCCAAAAACATTCAGTACTTC	CASSLGETLAKNIQYF
-	TRBV7-2	TRBJ1-3	-	TGTGCCAGCACCCCCGGGGGCTACTCTGGAAACACCATATATTTT	CASTPGGYSGNTIYF
-	TRBV28	TRBJ2-7	TRBD2	TGTGGGGCGGGGGGCCCCTTAGGTTACGAGCAGTACTTC	CGAGGPLGYEQYF
-	TRBV11-2	TRBJ1-3	TRBD1	TGTGCCAGCAGCTTAATGGCGAGGGGGCCTAGCTCTGGAAACACCATATATTTT	CASSLMARGPSSGNTIYF
-	TRBV11-2	TRBJ1-1	-	TGTGCCAGCAGCCGAATGACAAACACTGAAGCTTTCTTT	CASSRMTNTEAFF
-	TRBV5-1	TRBJ2-1	-	TGCGCCAGCAGCTTAGGGGGACACTACAATGAGCAGTTCTTC	CASSLGGHYNEQFF
-	TRBV6-1	TRBJ1-1	TRBD1	TGTGCCAGCAGTGACAGATACCAGGGGGTAACTGAAGCTTTCTTT	CASSDRYQGVTEAFF
-	TRBV10-3	TRBJ2-7	TRBD1	TGTGCCATCAGTGAGTCGGAGACAGGGTTCTACGAGCAGTACTTC	CAISESETGFYEQYF
-	TRBV6-5	TRBJ1-6	-	TGTGCCAGCAGTTACGGCCAGAATAATTCACCCCTCCACTTT	CASSYGQNNSPLHF
-	TRBV9	TRBJ2-4	-	TGTGCCAGCAGCGTCGGGGGGCCAGCCCTAGCCAAAAACATTCAGTACTTC	CASSVGGPALAKNIQYF
-	TRBV7-9	TRBJ1-1	-	TGTGCCAGCAGCTTGTTTGGACAGACGAACACTGAAGCTTTCTTT	CASSLFGQTNTEAFF
once	TRBV7-2	TRBJ1-4	TRBD1	TGTGCCAGCAGCCAACAGGGGAGAACTAATGAAAAACTGTTTTTT	CASSQQGRTNEKLFF
-	TRBV28	TRBJ1-2	-	TGTGCCAGCAGTGCCGGTCTCTATGGCTACACCTTC	CASSAGLYGYTF
-	TRBV18	TRBJ2-7	-	TGTGCCAGCTCTCCCGGTTGGGGCTACGAGCAGTACTTC	CASSPGWGYEQYF
-	TRBV19	TRBJ1-2	-	TGTGCCAGTAGTATACAGCTAAACTATGGCTACACCTTC	CASSIQLNYGYTF
-	TRBV6-1	TRBJ2-5	TRBD1	TGTGCCAGCAGTACCACCGGGACAGGGTCGGAGACCCAGTACTTC	CASSTTGTGSETQYF
-	TRBV5-6	TRBJ2-2	TRBD2	TGTGCCAGCAGCTTGAGGAGACTAGCGGGAGCCGGGGAGCTGTTTTTT	CASSLRRLAGAGELFF
-	TRBV30	TRBJ2-7	TRBD1	TGTGCCGGGGGGCTCCGGGACAGGCTATACGAGCAGTACTTC	CAGGLRDRLYEQYF
-	TRBV10-3	TRBJ2-7	TRBD2	TGTGCCATCAGCCTACTAGCGGAGGGATACGAGCAGTACTTC	CAISLLAEGYEQYF
once	TRBV25-1	TRBJ2-5	-	TGTGCCAGCAGTGAAGTAGGGGGGGCCCGGGAGACCCAGTACTTC	CASSEVGGARETQYF
once	TRBV18	TRBJ2-3	-	TGTGCCAGCTCACCCGACTTGGTTAGCACAGATACGCAGTATTTT	CASSPDLVSTDTQYF
-	TRBV29-1	TRBJ2-1	-	TGCAGCGTATCGCCCTGGTCCAATGAGCAGTTCTTC	CSVSPWSNEQFF
-	TRBV28	TRBJ1-1	-	TGTGCTAACGCCCCCAGGGGCTTTATGTACACTGAAGCTTTCTTT	CANAPRGFMYTEAFF
-	TRBV5-4	TRBJ2-1	-	TGTGCCAGCAGCCCGGACGGCAACTCCTACAATGAGCAGTTCTTC	CASSPDGNSYNEQFF
-	TRBV6-5	TRBJ2-1	-	TGTGCCAGCAGTCCTTTACTGGACCGCCCGGATGAGCAGTTCTTC	CASSPLLDRPDEQFF
-	TRBV7-2	TRBJ2-5	-	TGTGCCAGCAGCTTAGCCCAGGGGCGACAAGAGACCCAGTACTTC	CASSLAQGRQETQYF
-	TRBV2	TRBJ1-1	-	TGTGCCAGCAGCCAGGACGGTGCGAGGTCTGAAGCTTTCTTT	CASSQDGARSEAFF
-	TRBV5-6	TRBJ2-7	-	TGTGCCAGCAGCCGGGCGGGGACGAACGGCCCCGAGCAGTACTTC	CASSRAGTNGPEQYF